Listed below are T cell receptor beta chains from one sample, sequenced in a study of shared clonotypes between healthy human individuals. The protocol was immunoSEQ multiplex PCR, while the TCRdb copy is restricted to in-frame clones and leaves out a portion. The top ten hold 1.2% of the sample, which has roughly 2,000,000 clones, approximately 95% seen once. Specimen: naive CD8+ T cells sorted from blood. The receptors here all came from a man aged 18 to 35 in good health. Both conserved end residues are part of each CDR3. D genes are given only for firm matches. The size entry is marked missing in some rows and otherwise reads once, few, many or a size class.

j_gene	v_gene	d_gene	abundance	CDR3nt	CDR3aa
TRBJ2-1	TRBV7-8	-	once	TGTGCCAGCAGCCCGACCCAAAACCCAGTGAATGAGCAGTTCTTC	CASSPTQNPVNEQFF
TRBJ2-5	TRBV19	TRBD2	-	TGTGCCAGTAGCGGGACTAGCGGGGAGCAAGAGACCCAGTACTTC	CASSGTSGEQETQYF
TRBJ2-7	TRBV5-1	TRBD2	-	TGCGCCAGCAGCTTGGGACTAGCGGCGGCCTACGAGCAGTACTTC	CASSLGLAAAYEQYF
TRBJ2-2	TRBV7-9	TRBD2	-	TGTGCCAGCAGCACGGGACTAGCGGGAAACACCGGGGAGCTGTTTTTT	CASSTGLAGNTGELFF
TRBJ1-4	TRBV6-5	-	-	TGTGCCAGGGGACGGGTACATGAAAAACTGTTTTTT	CARGRVHEKLFF
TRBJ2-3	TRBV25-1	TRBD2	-	TGTGCCAGCAGTCTGGGGAGGGCCCTCGATACGCAGTATTTT	CASSLGRALDTQYF
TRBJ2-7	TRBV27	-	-	TGTGCCAGCAGTTCCCAAGTGGTAGCCTACGAGCAGTACTTC	CASSSQVVAYEQYF
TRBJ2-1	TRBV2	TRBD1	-	TGTGCCAGCAGCGCTACGACAGGGATTGAGCAGTTCTTC	CASSATTGIEQFF
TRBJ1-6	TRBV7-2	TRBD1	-	TGTGCCAGCAGCTTTAGGCCCGGGGACAGGGGGTTGGATTCACCCCTCCACTTT	CASSFRPGDRGLDSPLHF
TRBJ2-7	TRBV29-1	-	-	TGCAGCGTTGTGGGGACAAGTACCTACGAGCAGTACTTC	CSVVGTSTYEQYF
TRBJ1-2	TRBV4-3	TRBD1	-	TGCGCCAGCAGCCAAGTCAGGGGGAACCCGACCTATGGCTACACCTTC	CASSQVRGNPTYGYTF
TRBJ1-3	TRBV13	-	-	TGTGCCAGCAGCTTAGAGCAGGTCTCTGGAAACACCATATATTTT	CASSLEQVSGNTIYF
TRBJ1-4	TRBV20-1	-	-	TGCAGTGCTGAAGAACAGGGAGGACTGTTTTTT	CSAEEQGGLFF
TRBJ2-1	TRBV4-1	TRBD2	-	TGCGCCAGCAGCCACCCCCTCGGCGGGAGCTCCTACAATGAGCAGTTCTTC	CASSHPLGGSSYNEQFF
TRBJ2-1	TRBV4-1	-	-	TGCGCCAGCAGCCAAGTTCAGGGCGGCAATGAGCAGTTCTTC	CASSQVQGGNEQFF
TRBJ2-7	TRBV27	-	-	TGTGCCAGCAGTTTAATCGGACCGAGGGTGGGTGAGCAGTACTTC	CASSLIGPRVGEQYF
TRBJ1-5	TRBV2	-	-	TGTGCCAGCAGCGCATCACACCCTGTCGCACAGGGTGAACAGCCCCAGCATTTT	CASSASHPVAQGEQPQHF
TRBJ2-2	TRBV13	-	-	TGTGCCAGCCGAGGTTGGGGCAGCGACACCGGGGAGCTGTTTTTT	CASRGWGSDTGELFF
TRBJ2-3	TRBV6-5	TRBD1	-	TGTGCCAGCAGTTCTCTGGACAGGGTTACAGATACGCAGTATTTT	CASSSLDRVTDTQYF
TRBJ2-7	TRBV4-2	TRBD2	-	TGTGCCAGCAGCCAAGAGGCTAGCGGGACCTACGAGCAGTACTTC	CASSQEASGTYEQYF
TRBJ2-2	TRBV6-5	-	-	TGTGCCACCCAGGACAACGCGAACACCGGGGAGCTGTTTTTT	CATQDNANTGELFF
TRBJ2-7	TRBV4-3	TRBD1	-	TGCGCCAGCAGCCAAGACGCTCCGGGACAGGACCACGAGCAGTACTTC	CASSQDAPGQDHEQYF
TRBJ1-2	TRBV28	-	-	TGTGCCAGCAGTTCCCTCTTGAGGGCGAATGGCTACACCTTC	CASSSLLRANGYTF
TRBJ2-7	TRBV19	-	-	TGTGCCAGTAGTCCCGGACTCTATTACGAGCAGTACTTC	CASSPGLYYEQYF
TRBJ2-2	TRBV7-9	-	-	TGTGCCAGCAGCTTAGAGGGCCTAGCGACGTCCACCGGGGAGCTGTTTTTT	CASSLEGLATSTGELFF
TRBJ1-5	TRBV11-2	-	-	TGTGCCAGCGGGGAGGGTGGCCAGCCCCAGCATTTT	CASGEGGQPQHF
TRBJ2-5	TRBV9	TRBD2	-	TGTGCCAGCAGCCCTCCGGGACTAGGAGAGACCCAGTACTTC	CASSPPGLGETQYF
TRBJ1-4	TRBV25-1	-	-	TGTGCCAGCAGTGAATATGAGGATAAACTGTTTTTT	CASSEYEDKLFF
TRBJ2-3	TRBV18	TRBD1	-	TGTGCCAGCTCACCACCGGGACAGGGGACAGATACGCAGTATTTT	CASSPPGQGTDTQYF
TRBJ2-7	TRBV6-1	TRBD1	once	TGTGCCAGCAGTGCTATTCGGACAGGGGGGGCCTACGAGCAGTACTTC	CASSAIRTGGAYEQYF
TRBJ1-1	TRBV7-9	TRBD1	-	TGTGCCAGCAGCTTAGGGACAGGGGGCACCGGGAACACTGAAGCTTTCTTT	CASSLGTGGTGNTEAFF
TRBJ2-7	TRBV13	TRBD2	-	TGTGCCAGCAGCTTAGCGGGGGGGCTCCGCGAGCAGTACTTC	CASSLAGGLREQYF
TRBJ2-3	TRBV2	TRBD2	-	TGTGCCAGCAGTGGGTCCCTAGCGGGGGGGTTCACAGATACGCAGTATTTT	CASSGSLAGGFTDTQYF
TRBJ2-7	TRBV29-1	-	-	TGCAGCGCTGCGCAGGGGACCTCCTACGAGCAGTACTTC	CSAAQGTSYEQYF
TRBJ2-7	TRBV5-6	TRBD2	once	TGTGCCAGCAGCTTGGAGCTAGCGGCTTCCTACGAGCAGTACTTC	CASSLELAASYEQYF
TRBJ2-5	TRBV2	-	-	TGTGCCAGCGGTATGTCCGACAGCAAAGAGACCCAGTACTTC	CASGMSDSKETQYF
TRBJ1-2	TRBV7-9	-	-	TGTGCCAGCAGCGCAAACTATGGCTACACCTTC	CASSANYGYTF
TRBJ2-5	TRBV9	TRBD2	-	TGTGCCAGCAGCGTAGCTAGCGGGGGGGCCCAGTACTTC	CASSVASGGAQYF
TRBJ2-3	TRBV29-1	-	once	TGCAGCGTCGAACTACAGGGCCTTCTCACAGATACGCAGTATTTT	CSVELQGLLTDTQYF
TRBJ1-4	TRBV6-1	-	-	TGTGCCAGCAGTGAAATAAGAAGGGATGAAAAACTGTTTTTT	CASSEIRRDEKLFF
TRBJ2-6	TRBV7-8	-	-	TGTGCCAGCAGCTTTTCATCAGACTCTGGGGCCAACGTCCTGACTTTC	CASSFSSDSGANVLTF
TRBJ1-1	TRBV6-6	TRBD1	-	TGTGCCAGCAGTTATGATGGACAGGGGGCTTATGCTGAAGCTTTCTTT	CASSYDGQGAYAEAFF
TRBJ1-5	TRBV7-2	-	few	TGTGCCAGCAGCTTAGGGTCCCAGCCCCAGCATTTT	CASSLGSQPQHF
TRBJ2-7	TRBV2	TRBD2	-	TGTGCCAGCGGCTTGGGTGGGAGGGCCGGCGAGCAGTACTTC	CASGLGGRAGEQYF